A selection of T cell receptor beta chains follows, all from one sample in a study of identical twins. TCRdb reanalysed the 5' RACE reads using MiXCR and keeps one entry per CDR3 protein. The sample carries 250,000 to 300,000 distinct CDR3 sequences, about 8.5% recorded once. These records were also assigned to another study, of yellow fever vaccine responses in identical twins.

Sequencing was carried out using CD8+ T cells sorted from blood. These receptors were obtained from a woman younger than 30 in good health. The CDR3 runs from the conserved cysteine through the conserved F or W. The D gene is left open where the match is weak. Size values are once, few and many counts, or a class for expanded clones, and some rows have none.

clone size	D gene	J gene	V gene	CDR3 protein	CDR3 DNA
few	TRBD2	TRBJ2-1	TRBV29-1	CSAGRGFPYNEQFF	TGCAGCGCCGGGAGGGGTTTCCCCTACAATGAGCAGTTCTTC
-	TRBD2	TRBJ2-1	TRBV20-1	CSARRSALAGEPSNEQFF	TGCAGTGCTAGACGAAGTGCGTTGGCGGGAGAGCCCAGCAATGAGCAGTTCTTC
few	-	TRBJ2-2	TRBV27	CASTREVSNTGELFF	TGTGCCAGCACCAGGGAGGTGTCGAACACCGGGGAGCTGTTTTTT
-	-	TRBJ2-5	TRBV12-5	CASGLEGQETQYF	TGTGCTAGTGGTTTGGAGGGGCAAGAGACCCAGTACTTC
few	TRBD2	TRBJ2-2	TRBV2	CASSEWASGAFGTGELFF	TGTGCCAGCAGTGAATGGGCTAGCGGGGCTTTCGGGACCGGGGAGCTGTTTTTT
-	-	TRBJ2-7	TRBV15	CATTGDNPYEQYF	TGTGCCACCACCGGGGACAACCCCTACGAGCAGTACTTC
many	-	TRBJ2-2	TRBV15	CATSPSVPGELFF	TGTGCCACCAGCCCAAGTGTTCCCGGGGAGCTGTTTTTT
-	-	TRBJ2-5	TRBV7-9	CASSLTRDSVPETQYF	TGTGCCAGCAGCCTAACCCGGGACTCTGTTCCAGAGACCCAGTACTTC
many	TRBD2	TRBJ2-7	TRBV29-1	CSVEISGDYEQYF	TGCAGCGTTGAGATCAGCGGGGATTACGAGCAGTACTTC
few	-	TRBJ2-3	TRBV9	CASSRVAGAPAEDTQYF	TGTGCCAGCAGTAGAGTGGCGGGGGCACCCGCCGAAGATACGCAGTATTTT